Listed below are T cell receptor beta chains from one sample, sequenced in a study of cytomegalovirus exposure and HLA in healthy donors. Using immunoSEQ multiplex PCR, the repertoire was profiled, and TCRdb retains in-frame clones only, with some absent. The sample holds 99,000 or so clones; roughly 80% are singletons and the top ten take over 15%. Sequenced sample: PBMCs. The receptors originated from a man aged 55-75 years in good health and CMV-seropositive. The CDR3 runs from the conserved cysteine through the conserved F or W. The D gene is left open where the match is weak. A row's size may be missing; if present it is once, few, many or a size class.

v_call	j_call	d_call	clone_size	cdr3_aa	cdr3_nt
TRBV29-1	TRBJ2-1	-	-	CSVEGGAGWSYNEQFF	TGCAGCGTTGAAGGTGGGGCAGGGTGGTCCTACAATGAGCAGTTCTTC
TRBV27	TRBJ1-1	TRBD1	-	CASSHGQGAEAFF	TGTGCCAGCAGCCATGGACAGGGGGCCGAAGCTTTCTTT
TRBV9	TRBJ1-1	TRBD1	-	CASSGPQGLTTEAFF	TGTGCCAGCAGCGGACCACAGGGGTTAACCACTGAAGCTTTCTTT
TRBV7-8	TRBJ2-5	-	-	CASSLKWQGFGETQYF	TGTGCCAGCAGCTTGAAGTGGCAGGGCTTCGGAGAGACCCAGTACTTC
TRBV28	TRBJ1-5	-	once	CASTPAGGGNQPQHF	TGTGCCAGCACCCCCGCGGGGGGGGGCAATCAGCCCCAGCATTTT
TRBV21-1	TRBJ2-2	-	-	CASSKARDRENTGELFF	TGTGCCAGCAGCAAAGCGCGAGACAGAGAGAACACCGGGGAGCTGTTTTTT
TRBV7-2	TRBJ2-7	TRBD2	-	CASIRASGGARLYEQYF	TGTGCCAGCATCCGAGCTAGCGGGGGGGCCAGGTTGTACGAGCAGTACTTC
TRBV5-1	TRBJ2-7	TRBD1	-	CASRHEGAPFYEQYF	TGCGCCAGCAGACACGAGGGGGCCCCCTTCTACGAGCAGTACTTC
TRBV5-1	TRBJ2-6	-	-	CASSLATVVGANVLTF	TGCGCCAGCAGCTTGGCCACCGTAGTTGGGGCCAACGTCCTGACTTTC
TRBV19	TRBJ2-7	-	-	CASSDQGGVAYEQYF	TGTGCCAGTAGCGACCAGGGGGGAGTCGCCTACGAGCAGTACTTC
TRBV27	TRBJ1-1	-	-	CAINAEQTGPGTEAFF	TGTGCCATCAACGCGGAACAGACAGGCCCGGGGACTGAAGCTTTCTTT
TRBV30	TRBJ1-6	TRBD1	once	CALMTGSGSALHF	TGTGCCTTGATGACAGGGTCGGGCTCGGCCCTCCACTTT
TRBV5-6	TRBJ1-2	-	-	CAGSLVGIRMNGYTF	TGTGCCGGCAGCTTGGTAGGAATCAGGATGAATGGCTACACCTTC
TRBV18	TRBJ2-7	-	-	CASRPPEGGFWDYEQYF	TGTGCCAGCCGACCACCCGAGGGAGGTTTCTGGGACTACGAGCAGTACTTC
TRBV7-8	TRBJ1-2	TRBD1	-	CASTPLTGQGGYTF	TGTGCCAGCACCCCCTTGACAGGGCAGGGGGGCTACACCTTC
TRBV29-1	TRBJ2-3	TRBD2	-	CSVTAIAGFTDTQYF	TGCAGCGTTACCGCGATAGCGGGGTTCACAGATACGCAGTATTTT
TRBV4-2	TRBJ1-2	TRBD1	-	CASSQEGQGVRNYGYTF	TGTGCCAGCAGCCAAGAGGGGCAGGGGGTACGGAACTATGGCTACACCTTC
TRBV6-1	TRBJ1-4	TRBD1	-	CASKRGHGEKLFF	TGTGCCAGCAAAAGGGGGCATGGTGAAAAACTGTTTTTT
TRBV28	TRBJ2-5	-	-	CASSLPRVSETQYF	TGTGCCAGCAGTTTACCCCGGGTGAGCGAGACCCAGTACTTC
TRBV28	TRBJ1-5	-	-	CASSSRSWTVGNQPQHF	TGTGCCAGCAGTTCTCGGAGTTGGACAGTGGGGAATCAGCCCCAGCATTTT
TRBV7-8	TRBJ2-5	TRBD1	-	CASSLGFDRGFQETQYF	TGTGCCAGCAGCTTGGGGTTCGACAGGGGGTTCCAAGAGACCCAGTACTTC
TRBV27	TRBJ2-7	TRBD1	-	CASSRTGYNYEQYF	TGTGCCAGCAGTCGGACAGGGTATAACTACGAGCAGTACTTC
TRBV9	TRBJ2-5	-	-	CASSVTGNQETQYF	TGTGCCAGCAGCGTTACAGGGAACCAAGAGACCCAGTACTTC
TRBV19	TRBJ2-3	-	-	CASSISQGSDTQYF	TGTGCCAGTAGTATCTCGCAGGGTTCAGATACGCAGTATTTT
TRBV28	TRBJ2-5	-	-	CASSRAGVRETQYF	TGTGCCAGCAGTCGGGCAGGGGTTCGGGAGACCCAGTACTTC
TRBV7-9	TRBJ1-5	-	-	CASSSAGGHQPQHF	TGTGCCAGCAGCTCTGCGGGGGGGCATCAGCCCCAGCATTTT
TRBV5-1	TRBJ1-4	TRBD1	-	CASSLVQGDEKLFF	TGCGCCAGCAGCTTGGTTCAGGGGGATGAAAAACTGTTTTTT
TRBV6-1	TRBJ1-6	TRBD1	-	CASGGSTGFGPLHF	TGTGCCAGCGGTGGATCGACAGGGTTCGGACCCCTCCACTTT
TRBV19	TRBJ1-6	TRBD1	-	CASSMPRTGFFENSPLHF	TGTGCCAGTAGTATGCCCAGGACAGGGTTTTTCGAGAATTCACCCCTCCACTTT
TRBV9	TRBJ1-2	-	-	CASSVGESGQYYGYTF	TGTGCCAGCAGCGTAGGGGAATCAGGACAGTACTATGGCTACACCTTC
TRBV6-5	TRBJ2-5	TRBD2	-	CASRAGGTREQYF	TGTGCCAGCAGGGCGGGAGGGACTCGGGAGCAGTACTTC
TRBV18	TRBJ1-2	-	-	CASSPEAYYGYTF	TGTGCCAGCTCACCAGAGGCTTACTATGGCTACACCTTC
TRBV30	TRBJ1-5	-	-	CAWSLFDRYNQPQHF	TGTGCCTGGAGCCTATTTGACAGGTATAATCAGCCCCAGCATTTT